What follows are 3 T cell receptor beta chains derived from one specimen sequenced in a study of control samples from healthy donors and cancer patients (dated by TCRdb to about 2020). Libraries were prepared through the immunoSEQ multiplex PCR assay. What TCRdb holds here is the immuneACCESS table cut down to in-frame rearrangements. Part of the clones is not present; checked against another copy, under half of the missing clones reflect an unresolved V gene, and the others are unexplained. The sample's table covers under 200,000 clones. The top ten clonotypes cover 2% to 2.5% of the sample. The material sequenced was blood. Receptors were obtained from a woman in her thirties in good health.

The genes are TRBV25-1 and TRBJ2-2, with D perhaps matching TRBD2 (6 bases). Per germline, CDR1 MGHDK and CDR2 SYGVNS. This CDR3 region has 14 residues. V gave up 6 bases and J gave up 4 bases, with 12 bases separating them. The CDR3 DNA reads as TGTGCCAGCAGCTCGGACGGGGGCACCGGGGAGCTGTTTTTT. This codes for CASSSDGGTGELFF.

The CDR3 is CASSRTARSHNNSPLHF. DNA for the CDR3: TGTGCCAGCAGTCGGACTGCAAGGTCCCACAATAATTCACCCCTCCACTTT. The chain uses TRBV27 and TRBJ1-6; no firm D call. CDR3 length: 17 amino acids. Germline V gene data show CDR1 as MNHEY and CDR2 as SMNVEV (reference sequence). The V gene lost 5 bases and the J gene lost 5 bases, with 19 bases spanning the gap.

J is TRBJ2-7 and V is TRBV2; 9 nucleotides align to TRBD1. Germline CDR1 is SNHLY and CDR2 is FYNNEI. The CDR3 contains 15 residues. With 5 bases clipped from V and 4 bases from J, the junction kept 9 bases outside the gene matches. CDR3 loop: CASSLTGGSDYEQYF. In DNA form, the CDR3 reads TGTGCCAGCAGTCTGACAGGGGGGTCGGATTACGAGCAGTACTTC.